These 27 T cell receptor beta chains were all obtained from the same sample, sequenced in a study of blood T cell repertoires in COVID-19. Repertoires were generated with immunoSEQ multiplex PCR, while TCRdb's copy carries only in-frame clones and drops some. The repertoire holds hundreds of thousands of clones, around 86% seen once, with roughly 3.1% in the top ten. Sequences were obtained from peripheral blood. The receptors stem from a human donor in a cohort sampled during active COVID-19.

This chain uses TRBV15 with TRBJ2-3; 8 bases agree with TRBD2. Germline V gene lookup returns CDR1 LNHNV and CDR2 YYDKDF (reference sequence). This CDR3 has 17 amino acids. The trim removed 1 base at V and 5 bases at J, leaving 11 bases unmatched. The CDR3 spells CATSRVGNGRAEDTQYF. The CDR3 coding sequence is TGTGCCACCAGCAGAGTAGGAAACGGGAGGGCCGAAGATACGCAGTATTTT.

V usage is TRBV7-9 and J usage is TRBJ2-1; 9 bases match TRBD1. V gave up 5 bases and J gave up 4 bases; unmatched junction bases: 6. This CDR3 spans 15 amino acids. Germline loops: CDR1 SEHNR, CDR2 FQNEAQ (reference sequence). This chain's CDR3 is CASSLRTGVYNEQFF. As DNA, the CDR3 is TGTGCCAGCAGCCTTAGGACAGGGGTATACAATGAGCAGTTCTTC.

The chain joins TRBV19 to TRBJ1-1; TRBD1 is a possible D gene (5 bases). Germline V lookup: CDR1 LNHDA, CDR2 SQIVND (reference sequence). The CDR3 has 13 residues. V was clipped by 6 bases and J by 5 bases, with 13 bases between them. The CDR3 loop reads CASSRWGDTEAFF. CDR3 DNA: TGTGCCAGTAGCCGGTGGGGGGATACTGAAGCTTTCTTT.

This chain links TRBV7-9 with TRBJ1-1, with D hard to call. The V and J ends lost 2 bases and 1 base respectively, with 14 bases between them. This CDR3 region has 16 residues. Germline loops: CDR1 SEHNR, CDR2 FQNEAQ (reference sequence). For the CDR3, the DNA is TGTGCCAGCAGCTTACCCCAGACGGGAGGGAACACTGAAGCTTTCTTT. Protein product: CASSLPQTGGNTEAFF.

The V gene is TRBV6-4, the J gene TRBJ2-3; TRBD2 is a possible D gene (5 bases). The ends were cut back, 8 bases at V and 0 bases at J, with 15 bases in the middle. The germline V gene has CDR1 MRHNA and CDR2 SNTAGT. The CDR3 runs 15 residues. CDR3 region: CASRSMGASTDTQYF. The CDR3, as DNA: TGTGCCAGCCGATCCATGGGAGCGAGCACAGATACGCAGTATTTT.

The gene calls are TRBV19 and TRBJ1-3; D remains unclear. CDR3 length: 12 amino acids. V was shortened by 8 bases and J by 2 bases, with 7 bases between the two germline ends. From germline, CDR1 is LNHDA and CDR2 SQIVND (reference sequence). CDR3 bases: TGTGCCAGTCGGGAGGCTGGAAACACCATATATTTT. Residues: CASREAGNTIYF.

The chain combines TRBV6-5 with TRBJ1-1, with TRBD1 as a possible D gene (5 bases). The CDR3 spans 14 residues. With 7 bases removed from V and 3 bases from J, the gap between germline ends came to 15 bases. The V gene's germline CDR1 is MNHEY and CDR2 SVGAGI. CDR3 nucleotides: TGTGCCAGCAATCCTACAGGAAGGGACACTGAAGCTTTCTTT. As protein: CASNPTGRDTEAFF.

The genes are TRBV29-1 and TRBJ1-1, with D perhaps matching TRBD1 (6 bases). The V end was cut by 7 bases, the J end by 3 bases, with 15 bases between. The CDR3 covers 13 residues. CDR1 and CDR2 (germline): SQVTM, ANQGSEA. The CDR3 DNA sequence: TGCAGCGCGCAACAGGGCCACTACACTGAAGCTTTCTTT. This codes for CSAQQGHYTEAFF.

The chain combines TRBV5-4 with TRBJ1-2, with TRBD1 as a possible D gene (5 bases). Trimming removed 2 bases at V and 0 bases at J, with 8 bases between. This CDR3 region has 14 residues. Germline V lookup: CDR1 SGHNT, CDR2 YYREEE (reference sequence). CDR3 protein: CASSLRGTNYGYTF. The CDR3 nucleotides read TGTGCCAGCAGCTTAAGGGGAACTAACTATGGCTACACCTTC.

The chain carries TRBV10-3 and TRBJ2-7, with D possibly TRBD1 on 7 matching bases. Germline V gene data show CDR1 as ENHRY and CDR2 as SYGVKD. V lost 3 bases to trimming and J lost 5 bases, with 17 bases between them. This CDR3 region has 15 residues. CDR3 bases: TGTGCCATCAGTGACCTTCTACAGGGGAGGCACGAGCAGTACTTC. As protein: CAISDLLQGRHEQYF.

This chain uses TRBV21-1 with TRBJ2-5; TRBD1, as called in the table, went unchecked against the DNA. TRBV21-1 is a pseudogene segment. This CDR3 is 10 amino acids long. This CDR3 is CARGVETQYF. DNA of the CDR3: TGTGCCAGAGGGGTGGAGACCCAGTACTTC.

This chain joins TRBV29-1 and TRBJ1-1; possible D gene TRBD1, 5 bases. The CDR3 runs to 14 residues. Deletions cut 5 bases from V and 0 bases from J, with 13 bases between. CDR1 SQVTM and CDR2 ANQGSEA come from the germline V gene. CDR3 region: CSVRRAALNTEAFF. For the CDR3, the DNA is TGCAGCGTTCGCAGGGCAGCCCTGAACACTGAAGCTTTCTTT.

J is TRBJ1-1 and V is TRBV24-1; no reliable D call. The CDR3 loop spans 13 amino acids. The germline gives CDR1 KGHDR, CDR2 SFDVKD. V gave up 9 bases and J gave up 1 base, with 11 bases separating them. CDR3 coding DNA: TGTGCCACCCCTAACCGGGGGAACACTGAAGCTTTCTTT. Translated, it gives CATPNRGNTEAFF.

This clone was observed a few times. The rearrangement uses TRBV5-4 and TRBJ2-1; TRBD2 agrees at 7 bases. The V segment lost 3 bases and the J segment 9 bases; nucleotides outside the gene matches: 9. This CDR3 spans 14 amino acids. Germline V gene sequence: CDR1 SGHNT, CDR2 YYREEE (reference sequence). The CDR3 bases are TGTGCCAGCAGCTCGATGACGGGACTACGTGAGCAGTTCTTC. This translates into CASSSMTGLREQFF.

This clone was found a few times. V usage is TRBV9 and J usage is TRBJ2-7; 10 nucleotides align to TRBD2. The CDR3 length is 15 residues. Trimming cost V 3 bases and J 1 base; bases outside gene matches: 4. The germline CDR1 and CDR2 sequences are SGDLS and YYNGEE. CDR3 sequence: CASSEASGSSYEQYF. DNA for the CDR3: TGTGCCAGCAGCGAAGCTAGCGGGAGTTCCTACGAGCAGTACTTC.

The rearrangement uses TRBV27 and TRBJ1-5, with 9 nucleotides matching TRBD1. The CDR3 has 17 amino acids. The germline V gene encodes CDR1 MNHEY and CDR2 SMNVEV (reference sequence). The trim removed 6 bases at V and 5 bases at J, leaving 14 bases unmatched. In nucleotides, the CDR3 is TGTGCCAGCAGCCCCGGGACAGGGCTATGGTGGGATCAGCCCCAGCATTTT. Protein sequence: CASSPGTGLWWDQPQHF.

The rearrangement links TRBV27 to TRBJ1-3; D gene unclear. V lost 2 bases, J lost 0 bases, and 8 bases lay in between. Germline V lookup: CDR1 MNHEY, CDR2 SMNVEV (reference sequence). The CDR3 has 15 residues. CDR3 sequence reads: CASSLHPSSGNTIYF. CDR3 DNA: TGTGCCAGCAGTTTACACCCGAGCTCTGGAAACACCATATATTTT.

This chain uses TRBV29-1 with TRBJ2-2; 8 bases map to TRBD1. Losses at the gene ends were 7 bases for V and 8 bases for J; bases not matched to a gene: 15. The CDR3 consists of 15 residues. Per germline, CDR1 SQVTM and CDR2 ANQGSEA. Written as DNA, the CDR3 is TGCAGCGGGACTACGGGACAGGCGATCAATGGGGAGCTGTTTTTT. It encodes CSGTTGQAINGELFF.

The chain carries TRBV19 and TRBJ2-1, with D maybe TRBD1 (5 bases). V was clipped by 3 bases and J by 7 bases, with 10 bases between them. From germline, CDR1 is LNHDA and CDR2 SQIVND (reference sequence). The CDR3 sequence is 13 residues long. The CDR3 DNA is TGTGCCAGTAGTATGGATAGGGGTAATGAGCAGTTCTTC. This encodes CASSMDRGNEQFF.

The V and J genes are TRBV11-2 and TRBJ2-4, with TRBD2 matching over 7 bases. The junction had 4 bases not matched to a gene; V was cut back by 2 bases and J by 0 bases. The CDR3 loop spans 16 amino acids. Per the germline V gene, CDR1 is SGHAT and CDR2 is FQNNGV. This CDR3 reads CASSLLGGGAKNIQYF. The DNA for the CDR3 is TGTGCCAGCAGCTTACTGGGCGGGGGAGCCAAAAACATTCAGTACTTC.

The CDR3: CASSLFYLPGGRTDTQYF. The CDR3 DNA reads TGCGCCAGCAGCTTGTTCTATCTTCCCGGGGGGCGCACAGATACGCAGTATTTT. This rearrangement joins TRBV5-1 to TRBJ2-3; a weak D match, TRBD2 (7 bases). The CDR3 sequence is 18 residues long. V lost 1 base and J lost 1, with 19 bases in between. The germline CDR1 and CDR2 sequences are SGHRS and YFSETQ.

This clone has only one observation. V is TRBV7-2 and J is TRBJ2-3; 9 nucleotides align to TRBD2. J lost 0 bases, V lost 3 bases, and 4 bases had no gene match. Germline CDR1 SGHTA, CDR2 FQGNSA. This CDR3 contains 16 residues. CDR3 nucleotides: TGTGCCAGCAGCTTCACTAGCGGGTCTAGCACAGATACGCAGTATTTT. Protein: CASSFTSGSSTDTQYF. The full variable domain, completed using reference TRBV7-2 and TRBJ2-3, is GAGVSQSPSNKVTEKGKDVELRCDPISGHTALYWYRQSLGQGLEFLIYFQGNSAPDKSGLPSDRFSAERTGGSVSTLTIQRTQQEDSAVYLCASSFTSGSSTDTQYFGPGTRLTVL.

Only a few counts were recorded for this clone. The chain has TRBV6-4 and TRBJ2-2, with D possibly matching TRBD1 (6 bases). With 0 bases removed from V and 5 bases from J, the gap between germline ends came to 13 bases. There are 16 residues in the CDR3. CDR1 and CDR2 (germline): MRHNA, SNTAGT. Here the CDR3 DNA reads TGTGCCAGCAGTGACTCGTCCCAGGGGCTGACCGGGGAGCTGTTTTTT. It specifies CASSDSSQGLTGELFF.

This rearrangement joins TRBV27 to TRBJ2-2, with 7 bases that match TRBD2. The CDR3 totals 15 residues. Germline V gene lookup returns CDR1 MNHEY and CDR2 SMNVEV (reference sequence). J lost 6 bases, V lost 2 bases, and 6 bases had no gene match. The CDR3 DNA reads TGTGCCAGCAGTTTAGAGGGACTACCAGCCGGGGAGCTGTTTTTT. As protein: CASSLEGLPAGELFF.

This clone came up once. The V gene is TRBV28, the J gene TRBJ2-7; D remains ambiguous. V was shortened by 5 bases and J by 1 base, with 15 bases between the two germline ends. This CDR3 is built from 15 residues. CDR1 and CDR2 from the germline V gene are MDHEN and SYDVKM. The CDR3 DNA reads TGTGCCAGCAGTCCCTCTCTAAAGCCTTCCTACGAGCAGTACTTC. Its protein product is CASSPSLKPSYEQYF.

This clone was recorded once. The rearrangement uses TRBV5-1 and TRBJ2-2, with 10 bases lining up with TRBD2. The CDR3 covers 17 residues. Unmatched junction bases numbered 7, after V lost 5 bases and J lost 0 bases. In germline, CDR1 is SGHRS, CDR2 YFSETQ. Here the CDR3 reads CASSLWGLAPNTGELFF. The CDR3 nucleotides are TGCGCCAGCAGTCTCTGGGGACTAGCGCCGAACACCGGGGAGCTGTTTTTT. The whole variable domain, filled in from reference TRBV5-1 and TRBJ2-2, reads KAGVTQTPRYLIKTRGQQVTLSCSPISGHRSVSWYQQTPGQGLQFLFEYFSETQRNKGNFPGRFSGRQFSNSRSEMNVSTLELGDSALYLCASSLWGLAPNTGELFFGEGSRLTVL.

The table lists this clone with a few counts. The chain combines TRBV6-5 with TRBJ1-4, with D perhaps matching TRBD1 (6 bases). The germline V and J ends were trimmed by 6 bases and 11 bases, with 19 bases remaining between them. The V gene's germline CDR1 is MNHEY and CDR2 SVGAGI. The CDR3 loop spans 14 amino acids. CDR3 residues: CASSADRKRGKLFF. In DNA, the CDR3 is TGTGCCAGCAGCGCTGACAGAAAAAGGGGGAAACTGTTTTTT.